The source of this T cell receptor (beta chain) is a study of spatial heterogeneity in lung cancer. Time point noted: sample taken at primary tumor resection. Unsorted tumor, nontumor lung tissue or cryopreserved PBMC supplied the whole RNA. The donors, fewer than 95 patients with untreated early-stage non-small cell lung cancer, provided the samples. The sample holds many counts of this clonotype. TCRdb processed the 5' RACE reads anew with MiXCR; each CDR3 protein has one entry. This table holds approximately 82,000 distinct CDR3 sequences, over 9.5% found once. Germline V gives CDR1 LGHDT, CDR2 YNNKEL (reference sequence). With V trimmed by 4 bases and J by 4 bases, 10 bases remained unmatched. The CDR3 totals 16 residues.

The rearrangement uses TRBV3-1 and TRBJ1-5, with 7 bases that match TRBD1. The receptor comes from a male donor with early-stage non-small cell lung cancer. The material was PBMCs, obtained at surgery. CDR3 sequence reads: CASSLFGQAVNQPQHF. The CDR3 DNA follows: TGTGCCAGCAGCCTATTTGGACAGGCCGTTAATCAGCCCCAGCATTTT.